This TCR beta chain was obtained from a study of persistence of HIV-infected CD4 T cells. The stimulus was an HIV-1 Gag 15-mer peptide pool, about 1 ug/peptide/mL. CD40L-negative CD69-negative CD45RO-high memory CD4+ T cells were sorted as populations depleted of antigen-responding cells. The libraries were made with immunoSEQ version 4 in survey mode. The repertoire was sequenced with immunoSEQ multiplex PCR; TCRdb's copy has only in-frame clones and lacks some. The repertoire holds 30,000 to 45,000 clones, with 82% as singletons. Germline CDR1 reads MRHNA; CDR2 reads SNTAGT. V was trimmed by 2 bases and J by 3 bases, leaving 5 bases between them. The CDR3 has 13 residues. A note on this clone: Its antigen is currently unknown.

Sequenced here: cultured CD4+ T cells from PBMCs, sampled from a patient who received antiretroviral therapy. The origin of this receptor is an adult with HIV. The donor label of this sample is uncertain. The J gene is TRBJ1-5, the V gene TRBV6-4, with unresolved D. CDR3: CASSDNPNQPQHF. The CDR3 region has the DNA TGTGCCAGCAGTGACAACCCCAATCAGCCCCAGCATTTT.